Below are 3 T cell receptor beta chains sequenced from a single sample in a study of regulatory T cells in long-lasting Graves disease. Time point meaning: persistent/refractory GD, antithyroid drugs over 5 years with positive TRAb. TCR sequences were obtained from RNA taken from PBMCs. The authors built TCR beta libraries using iRepertoire HTBI primers and Arm-PCR of CDR3 regions. A single record per CDR3 protein comes from TCRdb applying MiXCR to the multiplex PCR reads. The sample holds 430,000 or so distinct CDR3 sequences, around 20% seen once. The input for sequencing was peripheral blood mononuclear cells (PBMCs), taken when the disease was refractory, from a patient treated with antithyroid drugs. Source of these receptors: a female donor with Graves disease.

This clonotype appeared a single time. V gene TRBV5-1 combines with J gene TRBJ2-3; 9 nucleotides agree with TRBD2. Germline V gives CDR1 SGHRS, CDR2 YFSETQ. The ends lost 0 bases at V and 8 bases at J; junction bases unmatched: 22. The CDR3 contains 20 residues. CDR3 amino acids: CASSLGPRRLAALGVGTQYF. CDR3 DNA sequence: TGCGCCAGCAGCTTGGGCCCGCGAAGACTAGCGGCTCTTGGAGTTGGTACGCAGTATTTT.

The V call is TRBV7-6, the J call TRBJ1-2; D call uncertain. This CDR3 is built from 15 residues. Trimming pared 5 bases from V and 8 bases from J, leaving 21 bases between. CDR1 is SGHVS, CDR2 FNYEAQ, per germline. The CDR3 here is CASSPSLGVVGGYTF. CDR3 nucleotides: TGTGCCAGCAGCCCCTCCCTTGGGGTCGTGGGAGGCTACACCTTC.

A word on this clonotype: A read error is possible here, since a much larger clone lies one base away. The CDR3 does not close with the conserved phenylalanine or tryptophan, likely indicating a read error. The gene calls are TRBV27 and TRBJ1-2, with TRBD1 identical over 9 bases. The CDR3 length is 14 residues. J gave up 5 bases and V 4 bases, and 5 bases lay outside the gene matches. Germline CDR1 is MNHEY and CDR2 is SMNVEV (reference sequence). The chain's CDR3 is CASSWDREWYGYTL. The CDR3 nucleotides are TGTGCCAGCAGTTGGGACAGGGAATGGTATGGCTACACCCTC.